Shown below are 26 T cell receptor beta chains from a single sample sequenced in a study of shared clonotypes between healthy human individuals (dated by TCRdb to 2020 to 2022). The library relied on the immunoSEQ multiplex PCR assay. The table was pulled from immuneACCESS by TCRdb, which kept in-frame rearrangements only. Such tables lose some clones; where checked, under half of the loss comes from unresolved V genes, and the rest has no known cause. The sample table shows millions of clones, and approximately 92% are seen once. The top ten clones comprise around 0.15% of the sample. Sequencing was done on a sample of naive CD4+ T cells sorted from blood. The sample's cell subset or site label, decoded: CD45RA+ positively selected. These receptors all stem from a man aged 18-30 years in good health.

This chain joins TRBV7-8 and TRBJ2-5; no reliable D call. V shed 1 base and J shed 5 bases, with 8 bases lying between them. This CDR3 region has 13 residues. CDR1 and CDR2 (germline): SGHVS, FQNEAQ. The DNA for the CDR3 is TGTGCCAGCAGCTTAGGGGTTTGGGAGACCCAGTACTTC. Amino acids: CASSLGVWETQYF.

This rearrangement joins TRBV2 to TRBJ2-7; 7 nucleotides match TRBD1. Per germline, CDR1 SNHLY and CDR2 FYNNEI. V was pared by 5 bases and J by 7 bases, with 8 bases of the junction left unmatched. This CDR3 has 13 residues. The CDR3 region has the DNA TGTGCCAGCAGTATCGACAGGGTTGGTGAGCAGTACTTC. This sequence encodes CASSIDRVGEQYF.

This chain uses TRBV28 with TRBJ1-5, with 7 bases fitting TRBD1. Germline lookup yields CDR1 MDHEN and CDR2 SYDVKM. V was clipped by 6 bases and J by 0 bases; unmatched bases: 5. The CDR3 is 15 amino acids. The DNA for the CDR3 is TGTGCCAGCAGCGGCAGGGGGAATAGCAATCAGCCCCAGCATTTT. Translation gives CASSGRGNSNQPQHF.

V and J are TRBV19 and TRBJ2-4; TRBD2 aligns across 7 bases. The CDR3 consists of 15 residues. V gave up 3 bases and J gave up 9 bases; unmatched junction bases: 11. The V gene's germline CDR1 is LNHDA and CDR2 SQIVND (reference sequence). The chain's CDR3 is CASSIPTSSDRIQYF. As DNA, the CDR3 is TGTGCCAGTAGTATCCCGACTAGCTCTGATCGCATTCAGTACTTC.

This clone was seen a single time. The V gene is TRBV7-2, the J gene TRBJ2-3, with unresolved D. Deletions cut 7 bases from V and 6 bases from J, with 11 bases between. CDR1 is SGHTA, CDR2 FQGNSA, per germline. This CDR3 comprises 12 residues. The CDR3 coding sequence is TGTGCCAGCACTGGCCGTAAGGATACGCAGTATTTT. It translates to CASTGRKDTQYF.

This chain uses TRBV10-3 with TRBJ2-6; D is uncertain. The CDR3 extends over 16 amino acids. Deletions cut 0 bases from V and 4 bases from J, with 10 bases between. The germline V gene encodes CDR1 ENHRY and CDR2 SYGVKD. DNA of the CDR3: TGTGCCATCAGTGAGTCCAGGTCCAGAGGGGCCAACGTCCTGACTTTC. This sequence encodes CAISESRSRGANVLTF.

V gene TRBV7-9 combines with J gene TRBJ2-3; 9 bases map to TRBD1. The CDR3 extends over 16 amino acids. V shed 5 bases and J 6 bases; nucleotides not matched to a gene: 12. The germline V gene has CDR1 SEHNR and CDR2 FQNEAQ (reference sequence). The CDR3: CASSRDTGGASDTQYF. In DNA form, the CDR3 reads TGTGCCAGCAGCAGAGACACAGGGGGCGCGTCGGATACGCAGTATTTT.

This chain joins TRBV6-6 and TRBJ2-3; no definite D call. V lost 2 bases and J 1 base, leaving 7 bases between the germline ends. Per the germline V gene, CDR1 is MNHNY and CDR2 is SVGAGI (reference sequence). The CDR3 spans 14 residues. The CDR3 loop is CASSYHLGTDTQYF. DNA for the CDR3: TGTGCCAGCAGTTACCACCTGGGCACAGATACGCAGTATTTT.

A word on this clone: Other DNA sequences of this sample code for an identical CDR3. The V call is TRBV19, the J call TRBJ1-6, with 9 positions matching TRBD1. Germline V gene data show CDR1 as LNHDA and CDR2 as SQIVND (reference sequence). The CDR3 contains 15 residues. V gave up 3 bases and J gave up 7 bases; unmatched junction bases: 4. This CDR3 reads CASSIGDRVNSPLHF. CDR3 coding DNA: TGTGCCAGTAGTATCGGGGACAGGGTCAATTCACCCCTCCACTTT.

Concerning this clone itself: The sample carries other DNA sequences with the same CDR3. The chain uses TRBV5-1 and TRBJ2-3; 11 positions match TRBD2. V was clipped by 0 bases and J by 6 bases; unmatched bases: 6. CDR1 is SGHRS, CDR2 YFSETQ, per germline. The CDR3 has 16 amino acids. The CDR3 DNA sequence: TGCGCCAGCAGCTTGGGTAGCGGGGGGGCACCGGATACGCAGTATTTT. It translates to CASSLGSGGAPDTQYF.

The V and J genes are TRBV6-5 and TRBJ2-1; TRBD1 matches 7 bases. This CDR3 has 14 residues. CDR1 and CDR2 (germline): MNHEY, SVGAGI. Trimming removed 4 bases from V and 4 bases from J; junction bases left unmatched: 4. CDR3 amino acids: CASSSTGQYNEQFF. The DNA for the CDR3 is TGTGCCAGCAGTTCGACGGGACAGTACAATGAGCAGTTCTTC.

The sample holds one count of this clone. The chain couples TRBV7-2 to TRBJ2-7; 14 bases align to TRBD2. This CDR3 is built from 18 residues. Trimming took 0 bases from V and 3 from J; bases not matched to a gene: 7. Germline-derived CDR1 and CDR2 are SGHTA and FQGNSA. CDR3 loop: CASSLATSGGVFRYEQYF. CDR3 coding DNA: TGTGCCAGCAGCTTAGCGACTAGCGGGGGGGTCTTCCGCTACGAGCAGTACTTC.

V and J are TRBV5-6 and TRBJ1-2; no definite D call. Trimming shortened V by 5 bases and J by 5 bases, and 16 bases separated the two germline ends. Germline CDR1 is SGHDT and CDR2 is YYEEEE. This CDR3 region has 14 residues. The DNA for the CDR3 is TGTGCCAGCAGTTTTGGGCCCTCAGAATATGGCTACACCTTC. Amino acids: CASSFGPSEYGYTF. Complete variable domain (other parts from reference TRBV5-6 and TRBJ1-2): DAGVTQSPTHLIKTRGQQVTLRCSPKSGHDTVSWYQQALGQGPQFIFQYYEEEERQRGNFPDRFSGHQFPNYSSELNVNALLLGDSALYLCASSFGPSEYGYTFGSGTRLTVV.

The DNA of the CDR3 is TGTGCCAGTAGTATTATGGGCGGAGACTACGAGCAGTACTTC. Its translation: CASSIMGGDYEQYF. This rearrangement joins TRBV19 to TRBJ2-7; no reliable D call. Germline V gene data show CDR1 as LNHDA and CDR2 as SQIVND (reference sequence). The CDR3 runs 14 residues. The V and J ends lost 3 bases and 3 bases respectively, with 12 bases between them.

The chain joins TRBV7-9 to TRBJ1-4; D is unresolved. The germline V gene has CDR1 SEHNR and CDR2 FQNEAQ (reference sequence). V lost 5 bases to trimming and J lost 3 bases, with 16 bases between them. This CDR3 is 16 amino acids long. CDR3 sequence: CASSLTPTRANEKLFF. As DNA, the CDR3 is TGTGCCAGCAGCCTGACACCTACGCGGGCTAATGAAAAACTGTTTTTT.

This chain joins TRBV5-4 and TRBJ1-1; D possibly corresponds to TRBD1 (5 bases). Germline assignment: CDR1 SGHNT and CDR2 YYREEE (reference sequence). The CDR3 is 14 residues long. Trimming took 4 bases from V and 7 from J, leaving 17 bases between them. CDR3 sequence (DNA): TGTGCCAGCAGCCCAACCAATCGGGGGAGTGAAGCTTTCTTT. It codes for CASSPTNRGSEAFF.

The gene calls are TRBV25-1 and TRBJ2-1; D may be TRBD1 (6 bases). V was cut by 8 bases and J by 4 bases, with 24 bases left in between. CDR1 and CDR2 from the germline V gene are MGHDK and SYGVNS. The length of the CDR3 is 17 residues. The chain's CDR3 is CASESDPGTSQYNEQFF. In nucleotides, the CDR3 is TGTGCCAGCGAGAGCGACCCCGGGACATCCCAGTACAATGAGCAGTTCTTC.

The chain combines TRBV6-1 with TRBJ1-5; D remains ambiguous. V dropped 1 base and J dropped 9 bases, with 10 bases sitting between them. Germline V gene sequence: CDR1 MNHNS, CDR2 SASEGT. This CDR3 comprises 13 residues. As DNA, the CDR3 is TGTGCCAGCAGTGAAGAGGCCTGGGGGCCCCAGCATTTT. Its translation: CASSEEAWGPQHF.

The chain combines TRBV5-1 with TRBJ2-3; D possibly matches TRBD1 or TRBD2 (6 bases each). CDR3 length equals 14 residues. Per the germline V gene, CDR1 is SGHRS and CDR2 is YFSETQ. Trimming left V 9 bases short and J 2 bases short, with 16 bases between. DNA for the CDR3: TGCGCCACCGCGAGGGGGGCTAACACAGATACGCAGTATTTT. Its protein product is CATARGANTDTQYF.

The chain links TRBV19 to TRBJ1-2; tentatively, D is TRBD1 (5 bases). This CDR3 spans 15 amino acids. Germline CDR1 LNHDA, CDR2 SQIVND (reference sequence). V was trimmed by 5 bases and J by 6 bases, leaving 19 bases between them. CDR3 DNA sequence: TGTGCCAGTAGTGCCACCGGGACCACCTCCGATGGCTACACCTTC. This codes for CASSATGTTSDGYTF.

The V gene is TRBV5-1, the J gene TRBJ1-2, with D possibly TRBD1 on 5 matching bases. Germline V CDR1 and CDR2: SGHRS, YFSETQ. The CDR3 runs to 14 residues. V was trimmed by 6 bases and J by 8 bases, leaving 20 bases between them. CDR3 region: CASNQGPGIPGYTF. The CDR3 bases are TGCGCCAGCAACCAGGGCCCAGGCATCCCGGGCTACACCTTC.

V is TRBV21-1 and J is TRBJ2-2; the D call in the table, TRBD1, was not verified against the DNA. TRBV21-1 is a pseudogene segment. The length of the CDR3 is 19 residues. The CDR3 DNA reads TGTGCCAGCAGCAAAGCGGACCCGCCGGGACAGGGGAAAACCGGGGAGCTGTTTTTT. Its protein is CASSKADPPGQGKTGELFF.

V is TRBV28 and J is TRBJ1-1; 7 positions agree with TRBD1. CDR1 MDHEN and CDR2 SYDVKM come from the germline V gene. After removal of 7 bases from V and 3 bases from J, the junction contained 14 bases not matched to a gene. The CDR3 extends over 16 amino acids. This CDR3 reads CASTRGGGGADTEAFF. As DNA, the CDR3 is TGTGCCAGCACACGCGGGGGAGGGGGCGCTGACACTGAAGCTTTCTTT.

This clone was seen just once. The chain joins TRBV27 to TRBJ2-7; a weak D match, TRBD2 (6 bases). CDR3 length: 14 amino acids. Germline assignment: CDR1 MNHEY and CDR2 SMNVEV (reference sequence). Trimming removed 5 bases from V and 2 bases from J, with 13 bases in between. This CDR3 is CASSPGDGPYEQYF. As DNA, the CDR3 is TGTGCCAGCAGTCCGGGGGACGGGCCCTACGAGCAGTACTTC.

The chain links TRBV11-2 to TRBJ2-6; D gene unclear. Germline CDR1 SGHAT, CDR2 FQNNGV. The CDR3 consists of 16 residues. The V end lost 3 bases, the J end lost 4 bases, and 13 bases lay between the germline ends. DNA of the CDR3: TGTGCCAGCAGCTTCATTCAGTCACTCGGGGCCAACGTCCTGACTTTC. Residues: CASSFIQSLGANVLTF.

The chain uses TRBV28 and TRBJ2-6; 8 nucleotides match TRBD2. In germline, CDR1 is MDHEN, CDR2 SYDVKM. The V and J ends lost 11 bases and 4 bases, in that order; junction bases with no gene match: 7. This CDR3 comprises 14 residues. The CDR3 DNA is TGTGCCGCGGGGGGAACAGCCGGGGCCAACGTCCTGACTTTC. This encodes CAAGGTAGANVLTF.